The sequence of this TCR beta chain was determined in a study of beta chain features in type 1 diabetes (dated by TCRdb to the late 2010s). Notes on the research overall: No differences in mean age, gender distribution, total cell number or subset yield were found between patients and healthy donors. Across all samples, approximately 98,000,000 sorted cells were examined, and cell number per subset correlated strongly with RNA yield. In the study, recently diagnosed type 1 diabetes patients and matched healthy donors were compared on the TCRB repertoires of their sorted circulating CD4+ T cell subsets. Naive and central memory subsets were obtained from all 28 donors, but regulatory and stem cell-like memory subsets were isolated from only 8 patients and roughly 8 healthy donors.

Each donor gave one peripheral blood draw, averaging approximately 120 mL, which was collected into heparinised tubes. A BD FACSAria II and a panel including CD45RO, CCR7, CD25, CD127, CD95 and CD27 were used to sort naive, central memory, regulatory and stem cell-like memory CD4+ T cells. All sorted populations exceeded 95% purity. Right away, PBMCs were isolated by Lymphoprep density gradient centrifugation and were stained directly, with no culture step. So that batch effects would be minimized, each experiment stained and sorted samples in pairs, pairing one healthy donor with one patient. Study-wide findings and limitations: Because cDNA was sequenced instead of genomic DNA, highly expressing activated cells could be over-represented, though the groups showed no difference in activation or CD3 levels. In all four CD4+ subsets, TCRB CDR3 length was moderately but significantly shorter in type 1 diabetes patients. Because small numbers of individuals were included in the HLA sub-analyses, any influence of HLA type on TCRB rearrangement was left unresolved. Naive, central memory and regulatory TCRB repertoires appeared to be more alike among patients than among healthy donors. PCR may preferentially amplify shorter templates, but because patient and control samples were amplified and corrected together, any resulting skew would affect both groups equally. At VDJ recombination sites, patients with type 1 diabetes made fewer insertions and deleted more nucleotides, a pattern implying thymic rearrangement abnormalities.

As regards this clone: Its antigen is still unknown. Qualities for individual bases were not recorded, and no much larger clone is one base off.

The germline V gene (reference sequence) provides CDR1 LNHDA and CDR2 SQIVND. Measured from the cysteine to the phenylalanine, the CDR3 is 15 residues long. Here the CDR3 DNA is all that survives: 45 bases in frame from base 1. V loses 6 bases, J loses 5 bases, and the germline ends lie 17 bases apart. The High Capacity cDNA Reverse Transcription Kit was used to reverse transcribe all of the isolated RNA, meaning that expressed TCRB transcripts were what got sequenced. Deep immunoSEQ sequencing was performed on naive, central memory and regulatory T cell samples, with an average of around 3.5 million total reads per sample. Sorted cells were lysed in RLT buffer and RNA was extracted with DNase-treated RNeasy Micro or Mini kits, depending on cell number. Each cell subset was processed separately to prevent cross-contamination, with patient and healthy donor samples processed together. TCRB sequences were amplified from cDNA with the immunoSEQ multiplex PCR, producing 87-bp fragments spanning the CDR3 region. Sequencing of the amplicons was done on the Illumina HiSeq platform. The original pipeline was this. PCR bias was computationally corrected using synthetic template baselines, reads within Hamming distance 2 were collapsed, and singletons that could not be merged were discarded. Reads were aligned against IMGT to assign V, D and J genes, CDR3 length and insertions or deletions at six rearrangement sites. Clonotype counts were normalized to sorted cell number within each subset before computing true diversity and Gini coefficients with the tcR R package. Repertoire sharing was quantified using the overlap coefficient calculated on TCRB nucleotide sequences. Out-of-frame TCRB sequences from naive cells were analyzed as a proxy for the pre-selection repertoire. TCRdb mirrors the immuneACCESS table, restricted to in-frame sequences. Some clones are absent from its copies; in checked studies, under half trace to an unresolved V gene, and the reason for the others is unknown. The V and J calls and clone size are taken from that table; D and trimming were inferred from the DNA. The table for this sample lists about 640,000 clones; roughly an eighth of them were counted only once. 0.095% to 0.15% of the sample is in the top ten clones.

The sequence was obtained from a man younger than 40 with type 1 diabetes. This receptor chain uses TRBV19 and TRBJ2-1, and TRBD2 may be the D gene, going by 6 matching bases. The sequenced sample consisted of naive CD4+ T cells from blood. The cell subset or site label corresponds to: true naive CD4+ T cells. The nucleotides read TGTGCCAGTAGAAATCAAGGGAGGAGGGACAATGAGCAGTTCTTC. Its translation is CASRNQGRRDNEQFF.